One sample yielded the 9 T cell receptor beta chains listed below, sequenced in a study of T cell changes during pregnancy in multiple sclerosis. The protocol was immunoSEQ multiplex PCR, while the TCRdb copy is restricted to in-frame clones and leaves out a portion. The sample has roughly 48,000 clones, about 92% seen once. The source was CD4+ T cells from peripheral blood mononuclear cells, collected in the second trimester of pregnancy. The receptors come from a female donor in good health, enrolled as a control in a pregnancy study.

The chain couples TRBV14 to TRBJ2-7; D is unresolved. CDR1 and CDR2 (germline): SGHDN, FVKESK. This CDR3 comprises 11 residues. With 2 bases removed from V and 6 bases from J, the gap between germline ends came to 5 bases. The CDR3 protein is CASSQLREQYF. The CDR3 DNA sequence: TGTGCCAGCAGCCAACTTCGCGAGCAGTACTTC.

This clone was seen once. The chain couples TRBV5-8 to TRBJ2-5; a weak D match, TRBD1 (5 bases). V was clipped by 4 bases and J by 7 bases, with 14 bases between them. This CDR3 has 13 residues. Germline V CDR1 and CDR2: SGHTS, YDEGEE. DNA for the CDR3: TGTGCCAGCAGCAGCGATACAAGGGGGACCCAGTACTTC. It translates to CASSSDTRGTQYF.

The rearrangement links TRBV27 to TRBJ2-5; 10 positions match TRBD2. Trimming at V came to 4 bases and at J to 5 bases, leaving 7 bases not matched to a gene. The CDR3 contains 15 residues. Germline V lookup: CDR1 MNHEY, CDR2 SMNVEV (reference sequence). CDR3 DNA: TGTGCCAGCAGTTCTCCTAGCGGGAGCGGGGAGACCCAGTACTTC. The encoded protein is CASSSPSGSGETQYF.

The chain links TRBV9 to TRBJ1-3, with D unresolved. Trimming stripped 2 bases from V and 0 bases from J, with 9 bases between. The CDR3 has 15 residues. Germline lookup yields CDR1 SGDLS and CDR2 YYNGEE. The CDR3 nucleotides read TGTGCCAGCAGCGTGGACTGGGACTCTGGAAACACCATATATTTT. It encodes CASSVDWDSGNTIYF.

This sequence joins TRBV19 and TRBJ2-7; TRBD2 matches 7 bases. The ends lost 5 bases at V and 0 bases at J; junction bases unmatched: 7. Germline lookup yields CDR1 LNHDA and CDR2 SQIVND (reference sequence). The CDR3 has 15 residues. CDR3 nucleotides: TGTGCCAGTAGTCCCCCGGGGAGGGGCTCCTACGAGCAGTACTTC. This encodes CASSPPGRGSYEQYF.

V is TRBV27 and J is TRBJ2-1, with 7 bases lining up with TRBD1. The germline V gene has CDR1 MNHEY and CDR2 SMNVEV (reference sequence). The CDR3 is 16 amino acids. The V and J ends lost 5 bases and 5 bases, in that order; junction bases with no gene match: 12. The CDR3 nucleotides are TGTGCCAGCAGTCCTTTTCTACCGGGACAGCACAATGAGCAGTTCTTC. Protein sequence: CASSPFLPGQHNEQFF.

This sequence joins TRBV11-2 and TRBJ2-1; 9 bases align to TRBD1. Germline CDR1 SGHAT, CDR2 FQNNGV. The CDR3 spans 15 residues. V trimming: 1 base; J trimming: 5 bases; junction bases outside the gene matches: 3. CDR3: CASSLGDRANNEQFF. As DNA, the CDR3 is TGTGCCAGCAGCTTAGGGGACAGGGCAAACAATGAGCAGTTCTTC.

The chain combines TRBV5-1 with TRBJ2-1; 14 nucleotides match TRBD2. The ends lost 4 bases at V and 1 base at J; junction bases unmatched: 7. Per germline, CDR1 SGHRS and CDR2 YFSETQ. The CDR3 length is 18 residues. The CDR3 coding sequence is TGCGCCAGCAGCGCGGGGGGGACTAGCGGGGGTTCCTACAATGAGCAGTTCTTC. Translated, it gives CASSAGGTSGGSYNEQFF.

The J gene is TRBJ2-7, the V gene TRBV7-2, with D possibly being TRBD2 (6 bases). The germline V gene encodes CDR1 SGHTA and CDR2 FQGNSA. The CDR3 totals 15 residues. The V end lost 3 bases, the J end lost 0 bases, and 12 bases lay between the germline ends. In DNA, the CDR3 is TGTGCCAGCAGCTTGGGACTCACGAGCTCCTACGAGCAGTACTTC. Residues: CASSLGLTSSYEQYF.